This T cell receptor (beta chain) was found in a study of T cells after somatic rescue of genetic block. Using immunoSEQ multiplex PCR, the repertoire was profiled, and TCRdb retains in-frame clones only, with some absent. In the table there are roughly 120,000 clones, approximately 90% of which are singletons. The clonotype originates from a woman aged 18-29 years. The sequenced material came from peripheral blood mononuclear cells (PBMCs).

CDR3 amino acids: CASTSARQGSINEKLFF. CDR3 sequence (DNA): TGTGCCAGCACCTCCGCCCGACAGGGATCGATTAATGAAAAACTGTTTTTT. The genes are TRBV7-2 and TRBJ1-4; TRBD1 matches 7 bases. The V and J ends lost 7 bases and 4 bases, in that order; junction bases with no gene match: 15. Germline V gene data show CDR1 as SGHTA and CDR2 as FQGNSA. The CDR3 runs to 17 residues.